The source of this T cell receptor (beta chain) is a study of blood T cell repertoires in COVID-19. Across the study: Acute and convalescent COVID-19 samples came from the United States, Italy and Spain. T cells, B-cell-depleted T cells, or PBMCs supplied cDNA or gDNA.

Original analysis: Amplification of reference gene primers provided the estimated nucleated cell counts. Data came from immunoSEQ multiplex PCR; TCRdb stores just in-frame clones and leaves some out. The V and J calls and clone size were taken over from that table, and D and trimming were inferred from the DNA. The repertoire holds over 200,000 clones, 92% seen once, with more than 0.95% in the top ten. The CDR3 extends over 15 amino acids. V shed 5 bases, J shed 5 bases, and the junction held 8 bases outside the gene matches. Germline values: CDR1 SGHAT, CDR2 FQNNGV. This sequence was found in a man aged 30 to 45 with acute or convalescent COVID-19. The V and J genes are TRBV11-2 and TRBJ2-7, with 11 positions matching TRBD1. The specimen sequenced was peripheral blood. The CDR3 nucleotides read TGTGCCAGCAGCCCAATCGGGACAGGGGGTAACGAGCAGTACTTC. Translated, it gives CASSPIGTGGNEQYF.